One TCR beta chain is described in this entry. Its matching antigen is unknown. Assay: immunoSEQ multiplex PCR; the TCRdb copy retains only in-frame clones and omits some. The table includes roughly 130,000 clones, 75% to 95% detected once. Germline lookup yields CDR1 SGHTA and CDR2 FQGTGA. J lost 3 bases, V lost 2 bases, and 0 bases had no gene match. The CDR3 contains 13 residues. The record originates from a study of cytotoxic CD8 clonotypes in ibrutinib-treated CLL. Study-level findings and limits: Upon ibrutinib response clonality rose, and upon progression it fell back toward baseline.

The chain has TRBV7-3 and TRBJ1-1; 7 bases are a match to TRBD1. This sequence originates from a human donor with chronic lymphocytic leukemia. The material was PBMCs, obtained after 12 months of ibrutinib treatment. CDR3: CASSLQGDTEAFF. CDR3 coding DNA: TGTGCCAGCAGCTTACAGGGGGACACTGAAGCTTTCTTT.